This T cell receptor beta chain was sequenced in a study of OX40 agonist ivuxolimab in advanced cancers. Using immunoSEQ multiplex PCR, the repertoire was profiled, and TCRdb retains in-frame clones only, with some absent. The table shows tens of thousands of clones, with roughly 89% occurring only once. Per the germline V gene, CDR1 is SGHNT and CDR2 is YYREEE (reference sequence). V was trimmed by 1 base and J by 9 bases, leaving 19 bases between them. This CDR3 comprises 15 residues. This clonotype originated in an adult with an advanced solid tumor such as melanoma, head and neck, liver or kidney cancer. Material: CD4+ or CD8+ T cells sorted from blood, obtained in a trial of the OX40 agonist ivuxolimab. The chain recombines TRBV5-4 with TRBJ2-5, with D maybe TRBD1 (8 bases). CDR3 sequence reads: CASSLTPQQGGAQYF. CDR3 in DNA: TGTGCCAGCAGCTTGACCCCCCAACAGGGGGGGGCCCAGTACTTC.